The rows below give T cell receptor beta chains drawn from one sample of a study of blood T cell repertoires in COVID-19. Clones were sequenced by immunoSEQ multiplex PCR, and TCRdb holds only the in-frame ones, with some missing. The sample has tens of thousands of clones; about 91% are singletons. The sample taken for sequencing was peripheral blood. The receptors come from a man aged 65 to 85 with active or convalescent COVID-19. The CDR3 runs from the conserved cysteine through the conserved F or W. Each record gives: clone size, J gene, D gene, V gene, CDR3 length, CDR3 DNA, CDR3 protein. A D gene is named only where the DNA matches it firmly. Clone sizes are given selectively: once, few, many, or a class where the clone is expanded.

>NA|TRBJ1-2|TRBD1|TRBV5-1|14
TGCGCCAGCAGCTATGAAGGGGGCAGCTATGGCTACACCTTC
CASSYEGGSYGYTF
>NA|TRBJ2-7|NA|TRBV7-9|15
TGTGCCAGCAGCTTAGCGCGGGGAGTAGCCTACGAGCAGTACTTC
CASSLARGVAYEQYF
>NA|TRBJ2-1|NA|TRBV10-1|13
TGCGCCACTCCCCTTCCCGGGTACAATGAGCAGTTCTTC
CATPLPGYNEQFF
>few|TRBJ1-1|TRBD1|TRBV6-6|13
TGTGCCAGCACCCAACAGGGGTTCACTGAAGCTTTCTTT
CASTQQGFTEAFF
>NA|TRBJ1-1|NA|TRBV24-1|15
TGTGCCACCAGTGATTCCCGCCAGGGTAACACTGAAGCTTTCTTT
CATSDSRQGNTEAFF
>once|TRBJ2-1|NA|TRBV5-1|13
TGCGCCAGCAGCTTGGACAGTAACAATGAGCAGTTCTTC
CASSLDSNNEQFF
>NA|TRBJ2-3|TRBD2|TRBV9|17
TGTGCCAGCAGCGCAGTCCCTTCCGGGGGGGCCACAGATACGCAGTATTTT
CASSAVPSGGATDTQYF
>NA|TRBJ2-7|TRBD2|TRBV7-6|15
TGTGCCAGCAGCTATCGTGTTAGCGGGGGTTACGAGCAGTACTTC
CASSYRVSGGYEQYF
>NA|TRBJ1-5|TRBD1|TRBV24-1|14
TGTGCCACCAGCAGAGGACAGGGGGCTCAGCCCCAGCATTTT
CATSRGQGAQPQHF
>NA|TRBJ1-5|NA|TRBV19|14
TGTGCCAGTAGTATTTGGAACAGTGTTCAGCCCCAGCATTTT
CASSIWNSVQPQHF
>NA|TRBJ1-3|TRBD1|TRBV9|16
TGTGCCAGCAGCGTGATCGGACAGGGGGTAGGAAACACCATATATTTT
CASSVIGQGVGNTIYF
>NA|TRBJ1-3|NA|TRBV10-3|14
TGTGCCGTCAGGGGTCGGGACTCTGGAAACACCATATATTTT
CAVRGRDSGNTIYF
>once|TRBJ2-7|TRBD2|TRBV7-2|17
TGTGCCAGCAGCAGCCCGGCTGTTGAGCGGGGGTTTTACGAGCAGTACTTC
CASSSPAVERGFYEQYF
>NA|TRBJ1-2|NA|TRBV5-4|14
TGTGCCAGCAGCTTAATGGCGGGAAACTATGGCTACACCTTC
CASSLMAGNYGYTF
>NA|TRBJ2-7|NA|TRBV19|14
TGTGCCAGTAGTATTGTGGCGGCGGGCTACGAGCAGTACTTC
CASSIVAAGYEQYF
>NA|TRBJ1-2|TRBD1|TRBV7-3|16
TGTGCCAGCAGCTCTTGGCCGAGGGGGCGAGATTATGGCTACACCTTC
CASSSWPRGRDYGYTF
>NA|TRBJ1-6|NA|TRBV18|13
TGTGCCAGCTCTCGACGGGATGATTCACCCCTCCACTTT
CASSRRDDSPLHF
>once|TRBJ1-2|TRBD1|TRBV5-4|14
TGTGCCAGCAGCTTGGGAGGACAGGGGGCTGGCTACACCTTC
CASSLGGQGAGYTF
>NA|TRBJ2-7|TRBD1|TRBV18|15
TGTGCCAGCTCACCACGGACTGACAGGGGTTTGCCCCAGTACTTC
CASSPRTDRGLPQYF
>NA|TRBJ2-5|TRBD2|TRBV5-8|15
TGTGCCAGCAGTTACCCGGGACTATACCAAGAGACCCAGTACTTC
CASSYPGLYQETQYF
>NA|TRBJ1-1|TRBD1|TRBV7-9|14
TGTGCCAGCACCTTGACAGGGGAGAACACTGAAGCTTTCTTT
CASTLTGENTEAFF
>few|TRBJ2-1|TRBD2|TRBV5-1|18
TGCGCCAGCAGCGTCTCTAGCGGGGGGGCCCGTCGCTACAATGAGCAGTTCTTC
CASSVSSGGARRYNEQFF
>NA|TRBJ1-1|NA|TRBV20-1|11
TGCAGTGCCCCCAGGGACACTGAAGCTTTCTTT
CSAPRDTEAFF
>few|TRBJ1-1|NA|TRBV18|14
TGTGCCAGCTCACCCGGACAGCGGGGGACTGAAGCTTTCTTT
CASSPGQRGTEAFF
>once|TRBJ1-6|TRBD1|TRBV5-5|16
TGTGCCAGCAGCTTGGGACAGGGGGCTAGCAATTCACCCCTCCACTTT
CASSLGQGASNSPLHF
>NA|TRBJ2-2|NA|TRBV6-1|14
TGTGCCAGCAGTGATCAGGGGAGCACCGGGGAGCTGTTTTTT
CASSDQGSTGELFF
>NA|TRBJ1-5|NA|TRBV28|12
TGTGCCAGCAGTTCGGTCAATCAGCCCCAGCATTTT
CASSSVNQPQHF
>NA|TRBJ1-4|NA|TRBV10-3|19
TGTGCCATCAGTGGTTCGACAGGACCCGAGTTGAGTTCGGTTGAAAAACTGTTTTTT
CAISGSTGPELSSVEKLFF
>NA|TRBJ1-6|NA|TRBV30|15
TGTGCCTGGAGTGTATCAGGGGTGAGTGGAACACCCCTCCACTTT
CAWSVSGVSGTPLHF
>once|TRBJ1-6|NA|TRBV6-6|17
TGTGCCAGCAGTCCTTGGGCAGGGCGCGGATCTGGGTCACCCCTCCACTTT
CASSPWAGRGSGSPLHF
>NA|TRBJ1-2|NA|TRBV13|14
TGTGCCAGCACCTTGGACATGACTAACTATGGCTACACCTTC
CASTLDMTNYGYTF
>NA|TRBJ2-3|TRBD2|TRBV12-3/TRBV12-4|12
TGTGCCAGCACTATGACTAGCGATACGCAGTATTTT
CASTMTSDTQYF
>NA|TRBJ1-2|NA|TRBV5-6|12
TGTGCCAGCAGCACTCCAAACTATGGCTACACCTTC
CASSTPNYGYTF
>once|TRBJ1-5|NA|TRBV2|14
TGTGCCAGCAGTGGGACAGTTAGCAATCAGCCCCAGCATTTT
CASSGTVSNQPQHF
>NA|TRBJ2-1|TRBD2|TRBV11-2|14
TGTGCCAGCAGCTTACCTAGCGGATACAATGAGCAGTTCTTC
CASSLPSGYNEQFF
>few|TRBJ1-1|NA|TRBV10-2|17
TGCGCCAGCAGAATGGGGGGTGTCGGGTTAATGAACACTGAAGCTTTCTTT
CASRMGGVGLMNTEAFF